This entry features one TCR beta chain sequence. Its matching antigen is unknown. This CDR3 has 15 residues. Germline CDR1 is MNHEY and CDR2 is SVGAGI. Between the trimmed V and J ends, which lost 6 bases and 0 bases, there was a span of 9 bases. The sample belongs to a study of T cells in Graves' hyperthyroidism and ophthalmopathy. The overall study: Pretreatment peripheral blood was obtained at initial diagnosis. General study findings and limits: Appearing also in blood were most of the thyroid clonotypes expanded above 0.001.

Amplified TCR beta CDR3 regions came from RNA transcripts. Initially, a first-round RT-PCR of the TCR CDR3 employed the HTBI primer set. TCRdb ran MiXCR on the multiplex PCR reads and lists one entry per CDR3 protein. Here the sample spans approximately 400,000 distinct CDR3 sequences, approximately 15% being singletons. When ophthalmopathy did not progress within 18 months, Graves' hyperthyroidism was considered stable. This TCR was recovered from a woman aged 18-30 years with Graves' hyperthyroidism. Sample: blood. The chain couples TRBV6-5 to TRBJ2-6, with D maybe TRBD1 (6 bases). In DNA form, the CDR3 reads TGTGCCAGCAGATACAGGGACTCTGGGGCCAACGTCCTGACTTTC. The encoded protein is CASRYRDSGANVLTF.